This TCR beta chain was captured in a study of cytomegalovirus exposure and HLA in healthy donors. The CDR3 spans 14 residues. Germline V gene lookup returns CDR1 SGHRS and CDR2 YFSETQ. Trimming at V came to 2 bases and at J to 6 bases, leaving 3 bases not matched to a gene. As to this clone: Its target is unknown.

13 Jbeta primers and 60 Vbeta primers were used for the PCR. The repertoire was sequenced with immunoSEQ multiplex PCR; TCRdb's copy has only in-frame clones and lacks some. The profile shows some 130,000 clones, 80% of them singletons. Donors were ostensibly healthy at sampling, although undocumented immune exposures were probable. Study-wide results and caveats: Sequencing depth across donors, presence/absence analyses assumed, was roughly uniform. It has been reported that TCR beta sequences accurately predicted the HLA-A and HLA-B alleles of most subjects.

The sequence came from a man aged 30-40 years in good health and CMV-seronegative. The chain has TRBV5-1 and TRBJ1-5; TRBD1 matches at 9 bases. The sample taken for sequencing was PBMCs. The CDR3 loop is CASSLGTGLQPQHF. Here the CDR3 DNA reads TGCGCCAGCAGCTTAGGGACAGGGCTTCAGCCCCAGCATTTT.